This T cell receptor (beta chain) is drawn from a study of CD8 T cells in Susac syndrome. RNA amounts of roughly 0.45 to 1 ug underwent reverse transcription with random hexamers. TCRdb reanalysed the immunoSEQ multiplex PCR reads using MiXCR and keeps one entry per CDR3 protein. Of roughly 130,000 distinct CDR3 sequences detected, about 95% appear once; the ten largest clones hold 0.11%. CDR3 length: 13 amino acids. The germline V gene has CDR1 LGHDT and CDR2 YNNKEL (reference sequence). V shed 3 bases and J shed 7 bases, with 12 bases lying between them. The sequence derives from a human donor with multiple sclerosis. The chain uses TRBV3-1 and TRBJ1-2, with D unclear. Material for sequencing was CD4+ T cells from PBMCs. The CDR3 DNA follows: TGTGCCAGCAGCCATCAAGCGGTCGCTGGCTACACCTTC. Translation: CASSHQAVAGYTF.